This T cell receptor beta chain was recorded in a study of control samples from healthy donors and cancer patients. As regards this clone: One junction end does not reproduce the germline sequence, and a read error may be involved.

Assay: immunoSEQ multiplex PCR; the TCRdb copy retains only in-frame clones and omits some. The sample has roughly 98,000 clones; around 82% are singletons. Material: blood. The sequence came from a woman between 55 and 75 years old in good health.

This CDR3 is CASSLRDIERGAVF. The CDR3 region has the DNA TGTGCCAGCAGCCTCCGGGACATCGAACGGGGAGCTGTTTTT. The chain couples TRBV14 to TRBJ2-2; a weak D match, TRBD1 (6 bases). Germline V gene lookup returns CDR1 SGHDN and CDR2 FVKESK. CDR3 length: 14 residues.